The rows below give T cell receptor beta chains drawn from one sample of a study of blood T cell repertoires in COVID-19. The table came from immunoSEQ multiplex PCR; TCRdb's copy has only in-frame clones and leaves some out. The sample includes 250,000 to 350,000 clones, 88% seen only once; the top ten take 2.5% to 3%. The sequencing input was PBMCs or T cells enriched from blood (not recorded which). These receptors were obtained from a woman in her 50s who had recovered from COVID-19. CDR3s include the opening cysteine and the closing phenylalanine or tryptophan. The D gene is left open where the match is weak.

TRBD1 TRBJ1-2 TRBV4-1 CASSPRDRGQYGYTF
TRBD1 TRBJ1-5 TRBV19 CASSTTGGNQPQHF
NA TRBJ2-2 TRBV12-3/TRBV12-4 CASSPLTGELFF
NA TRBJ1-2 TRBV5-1 CASSFRRGRENYGYTF
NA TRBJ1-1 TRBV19 CASRQSPNTEAFF
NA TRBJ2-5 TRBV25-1 CASSEWGSGFETQYF
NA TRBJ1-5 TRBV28 CASGRQPSQHF
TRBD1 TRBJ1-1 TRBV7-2 CASSSNRGRTEAFF
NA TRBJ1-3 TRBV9 CASSVGVAGHSGNTIYF
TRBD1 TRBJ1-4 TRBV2 CASSSGGTGHEKLFF
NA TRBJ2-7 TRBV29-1 CSVSAGPTYEQYF
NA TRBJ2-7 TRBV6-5 CASSYGFGQTYEQYF
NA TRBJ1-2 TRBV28 CASSFQNYGYTF
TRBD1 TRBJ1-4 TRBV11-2 CASSRDRGEKLFF
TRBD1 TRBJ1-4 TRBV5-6 CASSSDRGGKLFF
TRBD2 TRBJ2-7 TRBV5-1 CASSQTSGSWYEQYF
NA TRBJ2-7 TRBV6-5 CASSSGTTYEQYF
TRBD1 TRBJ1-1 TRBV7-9 CASSHGQANTEAFF
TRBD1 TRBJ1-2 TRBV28 CASSEAGQGADYGYTF
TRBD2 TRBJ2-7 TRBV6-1 CASSDMGLAGVEQYF
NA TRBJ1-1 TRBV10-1 CASSESSGTEAFF
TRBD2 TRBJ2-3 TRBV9 CASSELGDPGGNTQYF
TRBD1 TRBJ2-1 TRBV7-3 CASSLLGQGGDEQFF
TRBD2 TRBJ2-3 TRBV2 CASRERRDYTDTQYF
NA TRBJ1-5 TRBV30 CAYNVPGNQPQHF
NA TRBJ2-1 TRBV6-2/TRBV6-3 CASSYSVLVQIPSYNEQFF
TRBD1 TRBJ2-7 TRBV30 CAWSAGGDEQYF
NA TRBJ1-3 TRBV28 CASGGLSGNTIYF
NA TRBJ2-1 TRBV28 CASSWLVAAYNEQFF
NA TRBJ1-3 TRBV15 CATSRDRPGNTIYF
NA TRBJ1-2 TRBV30 CACENNHRGYTF
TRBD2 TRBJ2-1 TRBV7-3 CASSLGGGTYNEQFF
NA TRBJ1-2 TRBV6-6 CASNPQEGYGYTF
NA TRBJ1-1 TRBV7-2 CASSPQGGQGGEAFF
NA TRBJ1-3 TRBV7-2 CASSLQGTSGNTIYF
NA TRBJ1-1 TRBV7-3 CASSLVGGEATEAFF
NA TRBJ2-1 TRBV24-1 CATSESTGSSYNEQFF
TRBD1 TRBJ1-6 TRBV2 CASSPGQVGSPLHF
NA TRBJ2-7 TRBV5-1 CASSLYEWSSYEQYF
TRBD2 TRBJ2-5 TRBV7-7 CASSPGLAGGSETQYF
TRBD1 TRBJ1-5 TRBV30 CAWRVQGAGQPQHF
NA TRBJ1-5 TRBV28 CGGGYSNQPQHF
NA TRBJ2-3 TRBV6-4 CASSDSSRYTDTQYF
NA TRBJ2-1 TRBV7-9 CASSLSVYNEQFF
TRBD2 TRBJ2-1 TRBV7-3 CASSLGLAGVNEQFF
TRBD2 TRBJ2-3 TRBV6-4 CASSSGGLVGGTQYF
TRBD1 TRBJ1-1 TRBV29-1 CSVEPDRGVNTEAFF
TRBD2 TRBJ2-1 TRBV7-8 CATFGTSGREAYNEQFF
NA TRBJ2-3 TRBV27 CASTQQGSDTQYF
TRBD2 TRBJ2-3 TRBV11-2 CASSLGAGASDTQYF
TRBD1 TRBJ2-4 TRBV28 CASSTGQGYIQYF
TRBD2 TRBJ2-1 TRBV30 CAWSAPRAWREGVNEQFF
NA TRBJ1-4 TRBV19 CASSFGKGELSEKLFF